This T cell receptor beta chain was captured by sequencing in a study of technical replicates of blood from several donors (dated by TCRdb to 2016 to 2017). From the cysteine up to the phenylalanine, the CDR3 has a length of 15 residues. The kept DNA is CDR3 alone, 45 bases in frame from the first base. The germline V end is reduced by 6 bases and the J end by 4 bases; junction bases left unmatched: 10. From a lookup of the germline V gene, CDR1 and CDR2 are SGHDT and YYEEEE. Points on this clone: Its binding antigen is unknown. Base qualities are missing; no much larger clone stands one base away.

The method was the immunoSEQ multiplex PCR assay. Not all clones reach the TCRdb copy of this immuneACCESS table, which keeps in-frame sequences only. Checked studies attribute under half of the gap to unresolved V genes and leave the rest unexplained. This sample has around 29,000 clones in its table, and around 94% of those were observed once. The ten largest clones represent around 3.9% of the sample. This clonotype was sampled from a human donor in good health. Some clones in this sample may be carry-over from other donors' samples. Sequencing was performed on PBMCs. The sequence links TRBV5-6 to TRBJ2-3, with TRBD1 identical over 8 junction bases. For the CDR3, the sequence is CASTHGTGGADTQYF. The DNA sequence reads TGTGCCAGCACCCATGGAACAGGGGGAGCAGATACGCAGTATTTT.